A single TCR beta chain is shown here with its context. As yet, its antigen is unknown. This CDR3 comprises 13 residues. TCRdb re-called the 5' RACE reads and catalogs CDR3 proteins one per entry, DNA excluded. The table gives about 170,000 distinct CDR3 sequences; the top ten clones make up about 19% of it. These data are taken from a study of T cells expressing NK-cell markers. Study observations and caveats: In more than 5 donors, dominant CD3+CD56+NKG2C+ clonotypes ranked among the top 10 CD8+ clonotypes.

The specimen sequenced was blood T cells: a sorted CD56 or NKG2C T cell subset, CD4+ or CD8+ T cells, or bulk PBMC T cells (not recorded which). The source is a man between 18 and 69 years old in good health. The rearrangement joins TRBV12-3 or TRBV12-4 to TRBJ2-1. The chain's CDR3 is CASALGPYNEQFF.